These 32 T cell receptor beta chains came from one sample sequenced in a study of blood T cell repertoires in COVID-19. Sequencing was performed with immunoSEQ multiplex PCR; in TCRdb, only in-frame clones are kept and a portion is missing. The data hold around 310,000 clones, with 75% to 90% observed a single time. Sequencing input: PBMCs or T cells enriched from blood (not recorded which). All receptors derive from a woman aged 40 to 49 who had recovered from COVID-19.

This clone showed up just once. V and J are TRBV9 and TRBJ1-2; possible D gene TRBD1, 6 bases. This CDR3 region has 17 residues. Trimming stripped 2 bases from V and 0 bases from J, with 17 bases between. Germline loops: CDR1 SGDLS, CDR2 YYNGEE. The CDR3 nucleotides read TGTGCCAGCAGCGTCGGACAGAGACAGCGAGCTAACTATGGCTACACCTTC. Translating gives CASSVGQRQRANYGYTF.

The J gene is TRBJ2-2, the V gene TRBV19, with a weak D call TRBD1 (5 bases). This CDR3 is built from 16 residues. CDR1 and CDR2 from the germline V gene are LNHDA and SQIVND (reference sequence). V lost 5 bases and J 1 base, leaving 14 bases between the germline ends. This CDR3 is CASSPGHLKNTGELFF. CDR3 bases: TGTGCCAGTAGTCCCGGACACCTCAAGAACACCGGGGAGCTGTTTTTT. The full variable domain, with the rest looked up from reference TRBV19 and TRBJ2-2, is DGGITQSPKYLFRKEGQNVTLSCEQNLNHDAMYWYRQDPGQGLRLIYYSQIVNDFQKGDIAEGYSVSREKKESFPLTVTSAQKNPTAFYLCASSPGHLKNTGELFFGEGSRLTVL.

This clone was counted only a few times. The chain combines TRBV10-1 with TRBJ1-1; D unresolved. The V gene's germline CDR1 is WNHNN and CDR2 SYGVQD (reference sequence). This CDR3 is 13 amino acids long. The germline V and J ends were trimmed by 3 bases and 5 bases, with 10 bases remaining between them. The CDR3 region has the DNA TGCGCCAGCAGTGAAAATCTCCGGACTGAAGCTTTCTTT. Amino acid sequence: CASSENLRTEAFF.

V and J are TRBV25-1 and TRBJ2-1; 10 positions match TRBD2. Germline V gene lookup returns CDR1 MGHDK and CDR2 SYGVNS. The CDR3 contains 16 residues. V lost 4 bases and J lost 7; bases outside the gene matches: 10. The CDR3 DNA is TGTGCCAGCAGTGCAGCGGGGGGGCCCCAGGGTAATGAGCAGTTCTTC. Protein sequence: CASSAAGGPQGNEQFF. The complete variable domain, with remaining parts taken from reference TRBV25-1 and TRBJ2-1, reads EADIYQTPRYLVIGTGKKITLECSQTMGHDKMYWYQQDPGMELHLIHYSYGVNSTEKGDLSSESTVSRIRTEHFPLTLESARPSHTSQYLCASSAAGGPQGNEQFFGPGTRLTVL.

The genes are TRBV27 and TRBJ1-5; 8 nucleotides align to TRBD1. There are 15 residues in the CDR3. The J segment lost 6 bases and the V segment lost 4 bases, leaving 8 bases of the junction unmatched. From germline, CDR1 is MNHEY and CDR2 SMNVEV (reference sequence). CDR3 DNA: TGTGCCAGCAGTTCGGCAGGGGGCTTGATTCAGCCCCAGCATTTT. It translates to CASSSAGGLIQPQHF.

The rearrangement joins TRBV27 to TRBJ2-7; D remains unclear. CDR1 MNHEY and CDR2 SMNVEV come from the germline V gene (reference sequence). Trimming removed 0 bases from V and 1 base from J, with 10 bases in between. The CDR3 sequence is 15 residues long. The CDR3 sequence: CASSLSRDSSYEQYF. CDR3 nucleotide sequence: TGTGCCAGCAGTTTATCACGCGACTCATCCTACGAGCAGTACTTC.

The chain employs TRBV29-1 and TRBJ2-1, with D uncertain. The CDR3 is made up of 11 amino acids. V was shortened by 5 bases and J by 11 bases, with 13 bases between the two germline ends. The germline V gene has CDR1 SQVTM and CDR2 ANQGSEA. CDR3 sequence: CSVTQSSQQFF. The CDR3 nucleotides are TGCAGCGTTACACAATCTTCCCAGCAGTTCTTC.

V usage is TRBV7-2 and J usage is TRBJ1-5; D not certain. With 5 bases removed from V and 6 bases from J, the gap between germline ends came to 11 bases. The CDR3 covers 13 residues. The germline V gene has CDR1 SGHTA and CDR2 FQGNSA. The CDR3 DNA reads TGTGCCAGCAGCCCGGCCCCAGGTCAGCCCCAGCATTTT. Amino acid sequence: CASSPAPGQPQHF.

The gene calls are TRBV30 and TRBJ1-1; 11 bases match TRBD1. Trimming cost V 4 bases and J 3 bases; bases outside gene matches: 4. Germline-derived CDR1 and CDR2 are GTSNPN and SVGIG (reference sequence). This CDR3 is 14 amino acids long. The CDR3 is CAWTRDRGDTEAFF. CDR3 DNA sequence: TGTGCCTGGACCAGGGACAGGGGGGACACTGAAGCTTTCTTT.

The chain has TRBV24-1 and TRBJ2-3, with 7 nucleotides matching TRBD2. Germline trimming cut 4 bases from V and 2 bases from J; bases unmatched to any gene: 11. Germline CDR1 is KGHDR and CDR2 is SFDVKD. The CDR3 runs to 17 residues. CDR3 coding DNA: TGTGCCACCAGTGACCCCCCATATTGGGACTACACAGATACGCAGTATTTT. Translating it yields CATSDPPYWDYTDTQYF.

V is TRBV2 and J is TRBJ2-5, with TRBD2 as a possible D gene (5 bases). Trimming pared 5 bases from V and 7 bases from J, leaving 11 bases between. The CDR3 covers 12 residues. Germline CDR1 is SNHLY and CDR2 is FYNNEI. CDR3 sequence (DNA): TGTGCCAGCAGTAAGCTAGCTGGGACCCAGTACTTC. It yields the protein CASSKLAGTQYF.

This clone was seen only once. The chain employs TRBV7-6 and TRBJ2-1, with D possibly being TRBD2 (5 bases). CDR1 is SGHVS, CDR2 FNYEAQ, per germline. This CDR3 contains 15 residues. The V gene lost 0 bases and the J gene lost 9 bases, with 15 bases spanning the gap. CDR3 sequence (DNA): TGTGCCAGCAGCTTAGCGGGGATGGGAGTTAGTGAGCAGTTCTTC. Residues: CASSLAGMGVSEQFF.

CDR3 protein: CASSGGEQETQYF. The CDR3 nucleotides read TGCGCCAGCAGCGGGGGGGAGCAAGAGACCCAGTACTTC. The gene calls are TRBV5-1 and TRBJ2-5; 7 bases align to TRBD2. Per the germline V gene, CDR1 is SGHRS and CDR2 is YFSETQ. The CDR3 extends over 13 amino acids. V trimming: 4 bases; J trimming: 2 bases; junction bases outside the gene matches: 2.

Comment on this clone: Other DNA sequences in this specimen translate into the identical CDR3. This rearrangement joins TRBV4-3 to TRBJ2-7, with D uncertain. Germline CDR1 reads LGHNA; CDR2 reads YSLEER. The V and J ends lost 0 bases and 0 bases respectively, with 6 bases between them. This CDR3 region has 14 residues. The CDR3 spells CASSQDTGSYEQYF. For the CDR3, the DNA is TGCGCCAGCAGCCAAGATACGGGCTCCTACGAGCAGTACTTC.

The V and J genes are TRBV7-9 and TRBJ2-7, with 8 bases fitting TRBD1. The CDR3 is 14 amino acids. J gave up 4 bases and V 6 bases, and 8 bases lay outside the gene matches. Germline V gene sequence: CDR1 SEHNR, CDR2 FQNEAQ (reference sequence). CDR3 nucleotide sequence: TGTGCCAGCAGTGGGGACAGGCGGTTATACGAGCAGTACTTC. It translates to CASSGDRRLYEQYF. Full variable domain (outside the CDR3, taken from reference TRBV7-9 and TRBJ2-7): DTGVSQNPRHKITKRGQNVTFRCDPISEHNRLYWYRQTLGQGPEFLTYFQNEAQLEKSRLLSDRFSAERPKGSFSTLEIQRTEQGDSAMYLCASSGDRRLYEQYFGPGTRLTVT.

The genes are TRBV19 and TRBJ2-5, with 7 bases matching TRBD2. The CDR3 covers 14 residues. The V segment lost 4 bases and the J segment 4 bases; nucleotides outside the gene matches: 6. Germline values: CDR1 LNHDA, CDR2 SQIVND (reference sequence). Here the CDR3 reads CASSSGRLAETQYF. In nucleotides, the CDR3 is TGTGCCAGTAGTAGCGGGCGACTAGCAGAGACCCAGTACTTC.

The table lists this clone with a few counts. DNA for the CDR3: TGTGCCAGCAGCTTACATACCGGGGAGCTGTTTTTT. Its protein product is CASSLHTGELFF. The chain has TRBV7-3 and TRBJ2-2; D gene unclear. Per germline, CDR1 SGHTA and CDR2 FQGTGA. Between the trimmed V and J ends, which lost 2 bases and 5 bases, there was a span of 3 bases. The CDR3 sequence is 12 residues long. Together with reference TRBV7-3 and TRBJ2-2, the CDR3 gives the full variable domain: GAGVSQTPSNKVTEKGKYVELRCDPISGHTALYWYRQSLGQGPEFLIYFQGTGAADDSGLPNDRFFAVRPEGSVSTLKIQRTERGDSAVYLCASSLHTGELFFGEGSRLTVL.

There are a few counts of this clone. This rearrangement joins TRBV29-1 to TRBJ2-7; D is perhaps TRBD1 (5 bases). This CDR3 spans 17 amino acids. Looked up from germline, CDR1 is SQVTM and CDR2 is ANQGSEA. Trimming cost V 1 base and J 3 bases, with 22 bases left between them. The CDR3 protein is CSVEVPDLRGRDYEQYF. CDR3 in DNA: TGCAGCGTTGAAGTCCCAGATTTACGTGGCAGGGACTACGAGCAGTACTTC.

CDR3 nucleotide sequence: TGTGCCAGCAGCTTATTACTAGGGGGGGCTGCAGATACGCAGTATTTT. The encoded protein is CASSLLLGGAADTQYF. The V and J genes are TRBV7-9 and TRBJ2-3; a possible D gene is TRBD2 (7 bases). Trimming removed 2 bases at V and 4 bases at J, with 16 bases between. Germline V gives CDR1 SEHNR, CDR2 FQNEAQ (reference sequence). The CDR3 is 16 amino acids.

The chain recombines TRBV5-5 with TRBJ2-1; no clear D. Germline lookup yields CDR1 SGHKS and CDR2 YYEKEE (reference sequence). V lost 0 bases to trimming and J lost 6 bases, with 16 bases between them. The CDR3 loop spans 16 amino acids. The CDR3 protein is CASSLALMGVLNEQFF. The CDR3 DNA reads TGTGCCAGCAGCTTGGCTCTGATGGGCGTTCTCAATGAGCAGTTCTTC.

The rearrangement uses TRBV19 and TRBJ2-2, with unresolved D. The V and J ends lost 4 bases and 1 base respectively, with 7 bases between them. This CDR3 spans 14 amino acids. Germline CDR1 LNHDA, CDR2 SQIVND (reference sequence). DNA of the CDR3: TGTGCCAGTAGTAACCCCGGGAACACCGGGGAGCTGTTTTTT. Amino acid sequence: CASSNPGNTGELFF.

V usage is TRBV19 and J usage is TRBJ2-3; D gene ambiguous. V was shortened by 3 bases and J by 3 bases, with 10 bases between the two germline ends. Germline lookup yields CDR1 LNHDA and CDR2 SQIVND (reference sequence). The CDR3 extends over 14 amino acids. This chain's CDR3 is CASSIQVTTDTQYF. The CDR3 DNA sequence: TGTGCCAGTAGTATCCAGGTCACGACAGATACGCAGTATTTT.

The chain links TRBV6-5 to TRBJ2-7; the D gene is possibly TRBD2 (6 bases). V lost 6 bases and J 5 bases, leaving 8 bases between the germline ends. The CDR3 covers 11 residues. Germline assignment: CDR1 MNHEY and CDR2 SVGAGI. This chain's CDR3 is CASRRDDEQYF. The CDR3 DNA reads TGTGCCAGCAGGCGGGACGACGAGCAGTACTTC.

The J gene is TRBJ2-7, the V gene TRBV3-1 (or the pseudogene TRBV3-2), with D possibly matching TRBD2 (5 bases). The CDR3 loop spans 11 amino acids. The V end was cut by 0 bases, the J end by 12 bases, with 9 bases between. Germline V gives CDR1 LGHDT, CDR2 YNNKEL (reference sequence). In nucleotides, the CDR3 is TGTGCCAGCAGCCAAGAGGGGAGTCGGTACTTC. It yields the protein CASSQEGSRYF.

The chain uses TRBV2 and TRBJ2-7; 8 bases line up with TRBD2. Germline V gives CDR1 SNHLY, CDR2 FYNNEI. V was clipped by 7 bases and J by 3 bases; unmatched bases: 11. There are 15 residues in the CDR3. The CDR3 sequence: CASTLLREAFYEQYF. The CDR3 DNA reads as TGTGCCAGCACTCTTTTGCGGGAGGCCTTCTACGAGCAGTACTTC.

In its sample, this clone was seen once. The V gene is TRBV9, the J gene TRBJ2-6; 12 bases line up with TRBD2. Trimming at V came to 4 bases and at J to 0 bases, leaving 11 bases not matched to a gene. CDR1 is SGDLS and CDR2 is YYNGEE in the germline V gene. This CDR3 contains 20 residues. Written as DNA, the CDR3 is TGTGCCAGCAGCCCTCACCCACTAGCGGGGGGTTCCTCTGGGGCCAACGTCCTGACTTTC. Translating it yields CASSPHPLAGGSSGANVLTF.

The chain couples TRBV5-1 to TRBJ2-5; 12 bases align to TRBD2. CDR3 size: 17 residues. Per germline, CDR1 SGHRS and CDR2 YFSETQ. V shed 3 bases, J shed 1 base, and the junction held 7 bases outside the gene matches. The CDR3 sequence is CASSYLLLAGGQETQYF. CDR3 coding DNA: TGCGCCAGCAGCTACCTCCTACTAGCGGGGGGCCAAGAGACCCAGTACTTC.

The chain has TRBV10-3 and TRBJ1-1; 7 bases match TRBD1. The junction had 2 bases not matched to a gene; V was cut back by 5 bases and J by 2 bases. CDR3 size: 13 residues. Per germline, CDR1 ENHRY and CDR2 SYGVKD. The CDR3 loop is CAISWDRNTEAFF. The DNA for the CDR3 is TGTGCCATCAGTTGGGACAGAAACACTGAAGCTTTCTTT.

The CDR3 coding sequence is TGTGCCAGCAGCTCCCGGGGAGAGGCTACCACTGAAGCTTTCTTT. This codes for CASSSRGEATTEAFF. The chain carries TRBV9 and TRBJ1-1, with D unclear. V was cut by 4 bases and J by 4 bases, with 17 bases left in between. CDR3 size: 15 residues. CDR1 and CDR2 (germline): SGDLS, YYNGEE.

This sequence joins TRBV4-2 and TRBJ1-3, with 10 positions matching TRBD1. J was trimmed by 4 bases and V by 4 bases; bases with no gene match: 7. Germline V gives CDR1 LGHNA, CDR2 YNFKEQ. This CDR3 comprises 16 residues. The CDR3 coding sequence is TGTGCCAGCAGCCCAAGACAGGGGGCGGGAGGAAACACCATATATTTT. Translating it yields CASSPRQGAGGNTIYF.

The J gene is TRBJ1-4, the V gene TRBV2, with TRBD1 as a possible D gene (6 bases). The germline CDR1 and CDR2 sequences are SNHLY and FYNNEI. This CDR3 is built from 15 residues. V was cut by 6 bases and J by 6 bases, with 17 bases left in between. CDR3 residues: CASSLIQGGDEKLFF. CDR3 coding DNA: TGTGCCAGCAGCTTGATACAGGGAGGGGATGAAAAACTGTTTTTT.

This chain uses TRBV19 with TRBJ1-5; 9 nucleotides line up with TRBD1. The CDR3 has 14 residues. Per the germline V gene, CDR1 is LNHDA and CDR2 is SQIVND (reference sequence). The V and J ends lost 5 bases and 5 bases, in that order; junction bases with no gene match: 4. The CDR3 sequence: CASSERQGDQPQHF. CDR3 nucleotide sequence: TGTGCCAGTAGTGAGAGACAGGGGGATCAGCCCCAGCATTTT.